This entry concerns a single TCR beta chain. The target of this receptor is not known. Base-call qualities are not available, and no considerably larger clone is one nucleotide away. The sample was run on an Illumina NovaSeq 6000. TCR cDNA was made using 5'RACE template switching, a step that added a universal primer site and unique molecular identifiers. Priming for cDNA synthesis came from both the TCR alpha and TCR beta constant segments. Libraries were amplified in two PCR steps, with sample barcodes and sequencing adapters added in the second step. Sequencing of the libraries was done on either Illumina HiSeq 2500 (2x100 bp) or NovaSeq (2x150 bp). In the original analysis: MIGEC handled demultiplexing of reads and collapsing into UMI consensus sequences, while MiXCR performed V(D)J alignment. Vaccine-responding clonotypes were defined with edgeR using replicate PBMC samples, requiring FDR below 0.01 and a log2 fold change above 5 up to day 15. Each bulk clonotype was labeled CD4 or CD8 based on which sequenced repertoire, CD4 or CD8, contained the clonotype at higher abundance. The public reads were quality trimmed at Q25 with fastp and then assembled into clones with MiXCR by TCRdb, keeping productive beta chains. Merged by CDR3 protein, the rows form single entries marked with the most common genes and DNA. These V and J calls derive from TCRdb rather than the authors' analysis. For this sample there are more than 300,000 distinct CDR3 sequences; around a tenth appear just once. The leading ten clones occupy 3.3% of the sample.

Per the publication, the treatment or condition label means: live attenuated yellow fever vaccine strain. A standard Ficoll-Paque protocol was used to isolate PBMCs from peripheral blood. CD4 and CD8 T-cell fractions were isolated with Dynabeads CD4 and CD8 positive selection kits. RNA was extracted with TriZol from bulk PBMCs, CD4 and CD8 fractions, and dextramer-positive and dextramer-negative fractions. The data derive from a study of T cells after yellow fever vaccination (dated by TCRdb to 2018 to 2020). In the study overall: The SMART-Seq v4 Ultra Low Input RNA kit was used to prepare libraries from fractions with low cell numbers. Bulk TCR alpha and beta repertoires were sequenced longitudinally to track T-cell clones before and after primary and booster YFV17D yellow fever vaccination. The cohort comprised two healthy male donors, one aged 18 to 30 and one aged 30 to 39 years. Blood was drawn at multiple timepoints before and after primary and secondary immunization, with bulk PBMC replicates and cell subsets isolated.

Trimmed from V: 4 bases; trimmed from J: 8 bases; junction bases lacking a gene match: 10. Based on the germline V gene (reference sequence), the CDR1 and CDR2 sequences are SGHNT and YYREEE. From cysteine to phenylalanine, the CDR3 is 15 amino acids long. The retained sequence is limited to the CDR3, 45 bases, with the frame set at the first base. General study outcomes and caveats: Most clones expanded after primary vaccination were re-detected after the booster (around 96% of CD4 and around 86% of CD8), suggesting broad memory maintenance. FACS-sorted repertoires could contain abundant contaminating clonotypes from the bulk population, so computational filtering was required. Because the study included only a couple of donors, the extent to which the findings can be generalized is limited. The secondary T-cell response was weaker than the primary response but faster, peaking on day 5 instead of day 15. A small share of clonotypes occurred in both CD4 and CD8 compartments, likely arising from convergent recombination.

The rearrangement combines TRBV5-4 with TRBJ2-1; the junction holds 9 bases that match TRBD1. The TCR was taken from a man aged 18 to 29 who received the YFV17D yellow fever vaccine. The starting material was CD4+ T cells sorted from PBMCs, obtained 45 days after the yellow fever booster vaccination. The DNA sequence is given as TGTGCCAGCAGCCCCGCGCGGGACAGGGAGCATGAGCAGTTCTTC. Translation gives CASSPARDREHEQFF.